The clone carrying this T cell receptor (beta chain) showed up just a few times. Its antigen is not identified. Germline lookup yields CDR1 LNHDA and CDR2 SQIVND (reference sequence). Unmatched junction bases numbered 6, after V lost 4 bases and J lost 2 bases. The CDR3 extends over 15 amino acids. 13 Jbeta primers and 60 Vbeta primers were used for the PCR. Profiling relied on immunoSEQ multiplex PCR, and the TCRdb table lists in-frame clones only, not all of them. The sample records about 150,000 clones, less than 80% being singletons. The data were obtained in a study of cytomegalovirus exposure and HLA in healthy donors. Whole-study findings and limits: There were some V segments, including TRBV6-2 and TRBV6-3, excluded as indistinguishable.

The chain joins TRBV19 to TRBJ2-7; 9 nucleotides align to TRBD1. Sequenced material: PBMCs. The sequence derives from a female donor in good health and CMV-seropositive. CDR3 region: CASSKGQGITYEQYF. The CDR3 DNA reads TGTGCCAGTAGTAAGGGACAGGGCATCACCTACGAGCAGTACTTC.